This TCR beta chain was sequenced for a study of human T cells and chemical hapten exposure. About the study: Sensitization was performed using 2% DPC on a 2 cm by 2 cm upper inner arm skin site.

The time point: patch test 2, 6 weeks after DPC sensitization. Treatment in this sample: therapeutic diphenylcyclopropenone sensitization with weekly scalp DPC. MiXCR, run by TCRdb on the RACE reads, gives a single entry per CDR3 protein. Here the sample spans roughly 96,000 distinct CDR3 sequences, about a tenth being singletons. Germline CDR1 reads SGHRS; CDR2 reads YFSETQ. V was pared by 4 bases and J by 7 bases, with 15 bases between. This CDR3 region has 14 residues. This clonotype showed up many times. The sequence derives from a woman in her thirties or forties with alopecia areata. Some clones in this sample may be carry-over from other donors' samples. V and J are TRBV5-1 and TRBJ2-1; D is unclear. Specimen: whole blood, collected in connection with sensitization to the hapten diphenylcyclopropenone (DPC). The CDR3 sequence: CASSVGSSDNEQFF. The CDR3 DNA follows: TGCGCCAGCAGCGTGGGGTCTTCGGATAATGAGCAGTTCTTC.